This T cell receptor (beta chain) emerged from a study of T cell changes during pregnancy in multiple sclerosis. Sequenced by immunoSEQ multiplex PCR; TCRdb stores in-frame clones only, minus some. The data show under 50,000 clones, with roughly nine tenths seen just once and over 0.4% held by the top ten. Germline-derived CDR1 and CDR2 are LGHNA and YSLEER. Unmatched junction bases numbered 6, after V lost 3 bases and J lost 2 bases. The length of the CDR3 is 16 residues. This material consisted of CD4+ T cells from peripheral blood mononuclear cells, taken in the first trimester of pregnancy. The chain combines TRBV4-3 with TRBJ2-1, with 8 bases matching TRBD1. The sequence was obtained from a female donor in good health, enrolled as a control in a pregnancy study. The CDR3 here is CASSQTWDRPYNEQFF. The DNA for the CDR3 is TGCGCCAGCAGCCAGACCTGGGACAGGCCCTACAATGAGCAGTTCTTC.